This TCR beta chain stems from a study of cytomegalovirus exposure and HLA in healthy donors. Trimming took 3 bases from V and 1 from J; bases not matched to a gene: 5. In germline, CDR1 is LGHNA, CDR2 YSLEER. This CDR3 is 15 amino acids long. Vbeta (60) and Jbeta (13) primers were used in the PCR. TCRdb's copy holds only in-frame clones and misses some; the assay was immunoSEQ multiplex PCR. The sample consists of around 110,000 clones, 9% to 10% of them appearing once. The sample consisted of PBMCs. The chain recombines TRBV4-3 with TRBJ1-1; 7 nucleotides align to TRBD1. The clonotype was recovered from a man aged 25-40 years in good health and CMV-seronegative. Here the CDR3 reads CASSHHRGQNTEAFF. CDR3 bases: TGCGCCAGCAGCCATCACAGGGGCCAGAACACTGAAGCTTTCTTT.